This is a list of T cell receptor beta chains from one sample in a study of blood T cells in healthy people across ages. MiXCR, run by TCRdb on the 5' RACE reads, gives a single entry per CDR3 protein. The sample has around 1.7 million distinct CDR3 sequences, 28% seen once. What was sequenced was blood. These receptors were obtained from a woman between 25 and 40 years old in good health. The CDR3 runs from the conserved cysteine through the conserved F or W. D genes are given only for firm matches. The listing skips clone size in some rows; elsewhere it reads once, few, many or a size class.

clone size	D gene	V gene	J gene	CDR3 DNA	CDR3 protein
many	-	TRBV4-1	TRBJ2-5	TGCGCCAGCGGGCCCGCTACCCGAGGGGAGCAAGAGGCCCAGTACTTC	CASGPATRGEQEAQYF
-	-	TRBV27	TRBJ1-2	TGTGCCAGCAGCCGCGAACCACTCTATGACTACACCTTC	CASSREPLYDYTF
-	TRBD1	TRBV7-3	TRBJ2-1	TGTGCCAGCAGCGATAGTAACAGGGGCCACAATGAGCAGTTCTTC	CASSDSNRGHNEQFF
-	-	TRBV19	TRBJ1-5	TGTGCCAGTAACCCCCAGAAGGTCTATAGCAATCAGCCCCAGCATTTT	CASNPQKVYSNQPQHF
once	-	TRBV6-6	TRBJ2-1	TGTGCCAGCAGTTACTCGAACCCCATGAGTAATGAGCAGTTCTTC	CASSYSNPMSNEQFF
few	TRBD1	TRBV7-2	TRBJ1-5	TGTGCCAGCAGCGTATACAGGGGCCTGGGGGCCCAGCATTTT	CASSVYRGLGAQHF
-	-	TRBV25-1	TRBJ2-7	TGTGCCAGCAGCGACCGGGATCACAACGAGCAGTACTTC	CASSDRDHNEQYF
few	TRBD2	TRBV9	TRBJ2-7	TGTGCCAGCAGCGGCCCGGGACTACCCTACGAGCAGTACTTC	CASSGPGLPYEQYF
-	-	TRBV20-1	TRBJ1-5	TGCAGTGCTAGAGGATCAGGCACGAGCAATCAGCCCCAGCATTTT	CSARGSGTSNQPQHF
-	-	TRBV6-5	TRBJ1-1	TGTGCCAGCAGTTACTCGAGGGTTATGAACACTGAAGCTTTCTTT	CASSYSRVMNTEAFF
-	-	TRBV15	TRBJ2-3	TGTGCCACCAGCAGAGCGAACGGGTTTCCAGATACGCAGTATTTT	CATSRANGFPDTQYF
few	TRBD1	TRBV6-6	TRBJ1-1	TGTGCCAGCAGTTACGCGGGACAGGGTTTGACTGAAGCTTTCTTT	CASSYAGQGLTEAFF
-	TRBD2	TRBV7-9	TRBJ2-3	TGTGCCAGCAGTCGGCGCGGGAGGGAAAGCACAGATACGCAGTATTTT	CASSRRGRESTDTQYF
few	TRBD1	TRBV7-2	TRBJ2-4	TGTGCCAGCAGCCCTCCGGGACAGGGTTTTGATGAGCAGTACTTC	CASSPPGQGFDEQYF
-	-	TRBV21-1	TRBJ2-7	TGTGCCAGCAGCAATCTGAAGCGGGAAATAAACCCCCAAACCTACGAGCAGTACTTC	CASSNLKREINPQTYEQYF
few	-	TRBV20-1	TRBJ2-7	TGCAGTGCTAGTCCCCGCGAGGGACCCTACGAGCAGTACTTC	CSASPREGPYEQYF
many	-	TRBV11-1	TRBJ2-7	TGTGCCAGCAGCTCCATGGGGAGGGAGCAGTACTTC	CASSSMGREQYF
once	-	TRBV29-1	TRBJ1-4	TGCAGCGTGGAAAATCCGGGACGAGAAAAACTGTTTTTT	CSVENPGREKLFF
-	TRBD1	TRBV29-1	TRBJ2-7	TGCAGCGTTGAATCGCGACAGGGGACCTACGAGCAGTACTTC	CSVESRQGTYEQYF